Listed here are 14 T cell receptor beta chains from one sample, sequenced in a study of blood T cell repertoires in COVID-19. Measured with immunoSEQ multiplex PCR; TCRdb has only the in-frame clones, and not every one. The sample holds under 400,000 clones, around 87% seen once. Sequences were obtained from PBMCs or T cells enriched from blood (not recorded which). The receptor source for this set is a man aged 35 to 55 in a cohort exposed to, infected with or recovered from COVID-19 (not recorded which).

The rearrangement joins TRBV19 to TRBJ2-1, with D possibly TRBD2 on 5 matching bases. V lost 7 bases and J lost 8, with 18 bases in between. Germline assignment: CDR1 LNHDA and CDR2 SQIVND (reference sequence). The CDR3 runs 14 residues. The CDR3 here is CASKKAEIWDEQFF. The DNA of the CDR3 is TGTGCCAGTAAGAAAGCGGAGATATGGGATGAGCAGTTCTTC.

This chain connects TRBV7-9 to TRBJ2-3; the D is unclear. Trimming removed 2 bases at V and 6 bases at J, with 9 bases between. CDR3 length: 13 amino acids. The germline V gene has CDR1 SEHNR and CDR2 FQNEAQ (reference sequence). CDR3 coding DNA: TGTGCCAGCAGCTTAATCGTTTCTGATACGCAGTATTTT. Translating gives CASSLIVSDTQYF.

This rearrangement joins TRBV2 to TRBJ1-5; TRBD1 agrees at 7 bases. The CDR3 has 14 amino acids. Germline V gene sequence: CDR1 SNHLY, CDR2 FYNNEI. V dropped 4 bases and J dropped 3; count of bases not matched to a gene: 3. This CDR3 reads CASSGQGFNQPQHF. In nucleotides, the CDR3 is TGTGCCAGCAGTGGACAGGGCTTCAATCAGCCCCAGCATTTT.

There are a few counts of this clone. The chain uses TRBV9 and TRBJ2-2, with D perhaps TRBD1 (5 bases). Germline CDR1 and CDR2: SGDLS and YYNGEE. Trimming pared 1 base from V and 4 bases from J, leaving 5 bases between. The CDR3 extends over 13 amino acids. The CDR3 here is CASSVQGTGELFF. As DNA, the CDR3 is TGTGCCAGCAGCGTACAGGGCACCGGGGAGCTGTTTTTT.

This chain joins TRBV15 and TRBJ2-3, with D perhaps matching TRBD2 (5 bases). Germline V CDR1 and CDR2: LNHNV, YYDKDF (reference sequence). The CDR3 is 15 amino acids. V shed 0 bases and J shed 1 base, with 8 bases lying between them. CDR3 sequence reads: CATSRDAEGTDTQYF. The CDR3 coding sequence is TGTGCCACCAGCAGAGATGCGGAGGGCACAGATACGCAGTATTTT.

This chain links TRBV6-5 with TRBJ1-5; D unresolved. Deletions cut 5 bases from V and 0 bases from J, with 11 bases between. This CDR3 contains 15 residues. Germline CDR1 and CDR2: MNHEY and SVGAGI. The CDR3 reads CASSPPGSSNQPQHF. In nucleotides, the CDR3 is TGTGCCAGCAGTCCACCCGGGAGTAGCAATCAGCCCCAGCATTTT.

V usage is TRBV21-1 and J usage is TRBJ2-7; no DNA check was done on the table's D call, TRBD2. TRBV21-1 constitutes a pseudogene. The CDR3 totals 15 residues. CDR3 coding DNA: TGTGCCAGCAGCAGGGGACTAGCGGGACTCTACGAGCAGTACTTC. Translating it yields CASSRGLAGLYEQYF.

This clone was observed once. This chain uses TRBV6-4 with TRBJ2-7, with 11 positions matching TRBD2. Losses at the gene ends were 2 bases for V and 2 bases for J; bases not matched to a gene: 8. Germline CDR1 and CDR2: MRHNA and SNTAGT. The CDR3 extends over 17 amino acids. CDR3: CASSDPGLAGTTYEQYF. The CDR3 nucleotides read TGTGCCAGCAGTGACCCCGGACTAGCGGGCACCACCTACGAGCAGTACTTC.

The chain is built from TRBV19 and TRBJ1-1, with 8 nucleotides matching TRBD1. The germline V gene encodes CDR1 LNHDA and CDR2 SQIVND (reference sequence). The CDR3 extends over 15 amino acids. The ends lost 5 bases at V and 8 bases at J; junction bases unmatched: 13. For the CDR3, the DNA is TGTGCCAGTAGTTCCCAAACCTCCACAGGGGGAGAAGCTTTCTTT. It codes for CASSSQTSTGGEAFF.

With regard to this clone: Other DNA sequences in the same sample also yield this CDR3. The chain links TRBV9 to TRBJ1-1; D is unresolved. Germline assignment: CDR1 SGDLS and CDR2 YYNGEE. V lost 1 base and J 3 bases, leaving 7 bases between the germline ends. This CDR3 spans 13 amino acids. The CDR3 DNA is TGTGCCAGCAGCGTACTGGAGGACACTGAAGCTTTCTTT. Translating it yields CASSVLEDTEAFF.

This chain joins TRBV24-1 and TRBJ2-5; tentative D call: TRBD2 (5 bases). V lost 4 bases, J lost 7 bases, and 15 bases lay in between. From germline, CDR1 is KGHDR and CDR2 SFDVKD. The CDR3 is made up of 14 amino acids. Written as DNA, the CDR3 is TGTGCCACCAGTGACTCAGGACTCTCGGGGACCCAGTACTTC. It encodes CATSDSGLSGTQYF.

This chain uses TRBV7-9 with TRBJ1-2, with D hard to call. The germline V gene has CDR1 SEHNR and CDR2 FQNEAQ (reference sequence). This CDR3 comprises 14 residues. V was clipped by 6 bases and J by 11 bases, with 22 bases between them. In nucleotides, the CDR3 is TGTGCCAGCAGTCCTGGCCCACCCGCACAAGTTTACACCTTC. It is translated as CASSPGPPAQVYTF. Complete variable domain (other parts from reference TRBV7-9 and TRBJ1-2): DTGVSQNPRHKITKRGQNVTFRCDPISEHNRLYWYRQTLGQGPEFLTYFQNEAQLEKSRLLSDRFSAERPKGSFSTLEIQRTEQGDSAMYLCASSPGPPAQVYTFGSGTRLTVV.

The CDR3 DNA reads as TGTGCCACCAGCAGAGATTTATTGACAGGAAGTACCCCCTACGAGCAGTACTTC. Translated, it gives CATSRDLLTGSTPYEQYF. The chain recombines TRBV15 with TRBJ2-7; D may be TRBD1 (6 bases). The CDR3 runs to 18 residues. The V gene lost 0 bases and the J gene lost 2 bases, with 20 bases spanning the gap. Per the germline V gene, CDR1 is LNHNV and CDR2 is YYDKDF (reference sequence).

The rearrangement uses TRBV5-4 and TRBJ1-6; TRBD1 matches at 9 bases. CDR1 is SGHNT, CDR2 YYREEE, per germline (reference sequence). After removal of 4 bases from V and 14 bases from J, the junction contained 10 bases not matched to a gene. The CDR3 spans 14 residues. CDR3 sequence: CASSPGQGYFSLHF. The CDR3 nucleotides read TGTGCCAGCAGCCCGGGACAGGGTTATTTTTCCCTCCACTTT.